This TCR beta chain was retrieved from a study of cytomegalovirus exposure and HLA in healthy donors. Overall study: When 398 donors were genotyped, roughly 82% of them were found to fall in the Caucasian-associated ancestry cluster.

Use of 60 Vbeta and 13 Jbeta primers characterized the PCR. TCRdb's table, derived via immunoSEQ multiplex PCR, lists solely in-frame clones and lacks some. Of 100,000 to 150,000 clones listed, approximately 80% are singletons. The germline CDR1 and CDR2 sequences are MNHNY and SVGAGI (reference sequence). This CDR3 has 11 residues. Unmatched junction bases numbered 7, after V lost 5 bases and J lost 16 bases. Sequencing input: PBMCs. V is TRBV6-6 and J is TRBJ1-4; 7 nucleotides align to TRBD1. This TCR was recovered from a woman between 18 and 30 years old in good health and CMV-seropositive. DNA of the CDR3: TGTGCCAGCAGTACGACAGGGAAGCAGTTTTTT. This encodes CASSTTGKQFF.